This T cell receptor (beta chain) was identified in a study of metastatic and nonmetastatic thyroid tumors. The V end was cut by 4 bases, the J end by 6 bases, with 13 bases between. CDR1 is SGDLS and CDR2 is YYNGEE in the germline V gene. The CDR3 extends over 13 amino acids. Thyroid surgery took place with no prior treatment in any patient. As handled by the study authors: CDR3 was compared across clinicopathological groups, and the resulting differences were used to build a distant-metastasis classifier for papillary thyroid cancer. With MiXCR, TCRdb called clones anew from the PCR reads. These V and J calls are TCRdb output, not the study's own analysis. In the table there are about 13,000 clones, around 25% of which are singletons.

The chain carries TRBV9 and TRBJ1-2; weak D call: TRBD1 (5 bases). Sequencing was carried out using adjacent normal tissue. The receptor was derived from a female donor with papillary thyroid cancer or a benign thyroid nodule (not recorded which). Some clones in this sample may be carry-over from other donors' samples. CDR3 nucleotide sequence: TGTGCCAGCAGCCAGGGAACTGGGGATGGCTACACCTTC. Translation gives CASSQGTGDGYTF.